Each of the 15 T cell receptor beta chains below was sequenced from the same sample in a study of technical replicates of blood from several donors. Some clones are missing from TCRdb's copy, which holds only in-frame ones; the method was immunoSEQ multiplex PCR. Of 85,000 to 100,000 clones in the sample, under 97% were seen once. The sample taken for sequencing was T cells isolated from PBMCs. Receptors originate from a human donor in good health.

The count of this clone is one. The chain recombines TRBV5-1 with TRBJ2-5, with 10 bases lining up with TRBD1. The germline gives CDR1 SGHRS, CDR2 YFSETQ. The V gene end was trimmed by 4 bases and the J gene end by 5 bases; junction bases not matched to a gene: 8. The length of the CDR3 is 15 residues. Here the CDR3 reads CASSASTGGEETQYF. The CDR3 DNA follows: TGCGCCAGCAGCGCTTCGACAGGGGGCGAGGAGACCCAGTACTTC.

V is TRBV4-1 and J is TRBJ2-5, with D possibly TRBD2 on 5 matching bases. The CDR3 is 14 amino acids. Between the trimmed V and J ends, which lost 3 bases and 5 bases, there was a span of 13 bases. The V gene's germline CDR1 is MGHRA and CDR2 YSYEKL. CDR3 sequence: CASSQVRLQETQYF. The CDR3 bases are TGCGCCAGCAGCCAGGTTCGACTACAGGAGACCCAGTACTTC.

This chain connects TRBV19 to TRBJ2-7, with 11 bases that match TRBD2. The CDR3 is 18 amino acids. Looked up from germline, CDR1 is LNHDA and CDR2 is SQIVND (reference sequence). The trim removed 5 bases at V and 7 bases at J, leaving 19 bases unmatched. In DNA form, the CDR3 reads TGTGCCAGTAGTTCCGGGGCGCTAGCGGGAGGCCCCGGGGGAGAGCAGTACTTC. The encoded protein is CASSSGALAGGPGGEQYF.

The gene calls are TRBV11-3 and TRBJ2-5; a possible D gene is TRBD1 (5 bases). The CDR3 has 14 amino acids. V dropped 0 bases and J dropped 1 base, with 6 bases sitting between them. Germline CDR1 SGHNT, CDR2 YENEEA. CDR3 residues: CASSLEDSQETQYF. In DNA, the CDR3 is TGTGCCAGCAGCTTAGAAGACAGCCAAGAGACCCAGTACTTC. The variable domain in full, completed from reference TRBV11-3 and TRBJ2-5, reads EAGVVQSPRYKIIEKKQPVAFWCNPISGHNTLYWYLQNLGQGPELLIRYENEEAVDDSQLPKDRFSAERLKGVDSTLKIQPAELGDSAVYLCASSLEDSQETQYFGPGTRLLVL.

The chain employs TRBV18 and TRBJ1-5; D possibly corresponds to TRBD1 (5 bases). Trimming removed 8 bases at V and 4 bases at J, with 12 bases between. Germline V gene lookup returns CDR1 KGHSH and CDR2 LQKENI. CDR3 length: 13 residues. DNA of the CDR3: TGTGCCAGCGCCGACAGAGATAATCAGCCCCAGCATTTT. It translates to CASADRDNQPQHF. Using reference TRBV18 and TRBJ1-5 for the parts outside the CDR3, the full variable domain is NAGVMQNPRHLVRRRGQEARLRCSPMKGHSHVYWYRQLPEEGLKFMVYLQKENIIDESGMPKERFSAEFPKEGPSILRIQQVVRGDSAAYFCASADRDNQPQHFGDGTRLSIL.

CDR3 in amino acids: CASQGQGSGTEAFF. For the CDR3, the DNA is TGTGCCAGCCAGGGACAGGGATCGGGAACTGAAGCTTTCTTT. The J gene is TRBJ1-1, the V gene TRBV19, with TRBD1 matching over 9 bases. CDR3 size: 14 residues. With V trimmed by 9 bases and J by 5 bases, 10 bases remained unmatched. CDR1 is LNHDA, CDR2 SQIVND, per germline (reference sequence).

The chain recombines TRBV13 with TRBJ1-1; TRBD1 is a possible D gene (5 bases). The germline CDR1 and CDR2 sequences are PRHDT and FYEKMQ (reference sequence). This CDR3 region has 15 residues. V was trimmed by 3 bases and J by 4 bases, leaving 15 bases between them. CDR3 sequence: CASSFLKGSSTEAFF. Written as DNA, the CDR3 is TGTGCCAGCAGCTTCCTAAAGGGGTCGAGCACTGAAGCTTTCTTT.

V is TRBV2 and J is TRBJ1-4; D is ambiguous. V dropped 7 bases and J dropped 0 bases, with 6 bases sitting between them. The CDR3 has 13 residues. Looked up from germline, CDR1 is SNHLY and CDR2 is FYNNEI. CDR3 in DNA: TGTGCCAGCATGAGGACAACTAATGAAAAACTGTTTTTT. It specifies CASMRTTNEKLFF. The full variable domain, with the rest looked up from reference TRBV2 and TRBJ1-4, is EPEVTQTPSHQVTQMGQEVILRCVPISNHLYFYWYRQILGQKVEFLVSFYNNEISEKSEIFDDQFSVERPDGSNFTLKIRSTKLEDSAMYFCASMRTTNEKLFFGSGTQLSVL.

The chain combines TRBV7-9 with TRBJ2-7; 15 bases are shared with TRBD2. CDR1 is SEHNR and CDR2 is FQNEAQ in the germline V gene (reference sequence). This CDR3 region has 18 residues. After removal of 6 bases from V and 4 bases from J, the junction contained 13 bases not matched to a gene. The CDR3 region is CASRRDPGLAGGSYEQYF. Written as DNA, the CDR3 is TGTGCCAGCAGGCGCGATCCGGGACTAGCGGGAGGAAGTTACGAGCAGTACTTC. The whole variable domain, filled in from reference TRBV7-9 and TRBJ2-7, reads DTGVSQNPRHKITKRGQNVTFRCDPISEHNRLYWYRQTLGQGPEFLTYFQNEAQLEKSRLLSDRFSAERPKGSFSTLEIQRTEQGDSAMYLCASRRDPGLAGGSYEQYFGPGTRLTVT.

This chain links TRBV10-1 with TRBJ2-7, with a tentative D call TRBD2 (8 bases). The CDR3 runs 13 residues. V lost 11 bases and J lost 3, with 17 bases in between. CDR1 is WNHNN, CDR2 SYGVQD, per germline (reference sequence). The CDR3 sequence: CAASGGQHYEQYF. The CDR3 region has the DNA TGCGCCGCAAGCGGGGGACAGCACTACGAGCAGTACTTC.

The chain couples TRBV29-1 to TRBJ2-5, with a tentative D call TRBD1 (6 bases). The germline V gene encodes CDR1 SQVTM and CDR2 ANQGSEA. The CDR3 spans 14 residues. Trimming pared 3 bases from V and 5 bases from J, leaving 16 bases between. CDR3 sequence: CSVDMAGQGETQYF. CDR3 nucleotides: TGCAGCGTTGATATGGCAGGGCAGGGGGAGACCCAGTACTTC. The full variable domain, rest sourced from reference TRBV29-1 and TRBJ2-5, is SAVISQKPSRDICQRGTSLTIQCQVDSQVTMMFWYRQQPGQSLTLIATANQGSEATYESGFVIDKFPISRPNLTFSTLTVSNMSPEDSSIYLCSVDMAGQGETQYFGPGTRLLVL.

In the case of this clone: An end of the junction does not agree with germline; a read error may underlie this. J is TRBJ2-3 and V is TRBV4-1; 9 bases agree with TRBD2. There are 15 residues in the CDR3. Germline CDR1 and CDR2: MGHRA and YSYEKL. This CDR3 is CASSQGAGGPDMQYF. In nucleotides, the CDR3 is TGCGCCAGCAGCCAAGGCGCGGGAGGGCCCGATATGCAGTATTTT.

The gene calls are TRBV11-1 and TRBJ2-2, with D tentatively TRBD1 (6 bases). The germline V gene encodes CDR1 SGHAT and CDR2 FQDESV (reference sequence). V gave up 6 bases and J gave up 3 bases, with 14 bases separating them. CDR3 size: 15 residues. The CDR3 spells CASSRRKGDTGELFF. Written as DNA, the CDR3 is TGTGCCAGCAGTCGACGTAAGGGGGACACCGGGGAGCTGTTTTTT.

This chain connects TRBV7-9 to TRBJ2-5; perhaps TRBD1 as D (5 bases). V dropped 6 bases and J dropped 5 bases, with 16 bases sitting between them. In germline, CDR1 is SEHNR, CDR2 FQNEAQ (reference sequence). This CDR3 is built from 14 residues. The CDR3 loop is CASRGREEKETQYF. The CDR3 DNA is TGTGCCAGCAGGGGGCGCGAGGAAAAGGAGACCCAGTACTTC.

This chain uses TRBV7-2 with TRBJ2-3; 8 positions match TRBD2. The V segment lost 7 bases and the J segment 5 bases; nucleotides outside the gene matches: 8. The length of the CDR3 is 14 residues. Per germline, CDR1 SGHTA and CDR2 FQGNSA. As DNA, the CDR3 is TGTGCCAGCACCCCGGGACTAGGGGGAGATACGCAGTATTTT. Its protein is CASTPGLGGDTQYF.